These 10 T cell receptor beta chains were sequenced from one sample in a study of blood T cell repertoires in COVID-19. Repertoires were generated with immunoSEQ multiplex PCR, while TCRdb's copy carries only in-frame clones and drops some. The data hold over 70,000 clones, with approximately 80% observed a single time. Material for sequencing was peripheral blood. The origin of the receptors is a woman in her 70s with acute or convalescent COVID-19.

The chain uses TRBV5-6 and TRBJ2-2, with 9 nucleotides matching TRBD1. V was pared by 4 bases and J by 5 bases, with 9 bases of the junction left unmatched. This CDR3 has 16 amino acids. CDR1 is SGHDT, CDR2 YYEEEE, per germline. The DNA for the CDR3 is TGTGCCAGCAGCCCAGACCCGGGACAGGGAACCGGGGAGCTGTTTTTT. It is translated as CASSPDPGQGTGELFF.

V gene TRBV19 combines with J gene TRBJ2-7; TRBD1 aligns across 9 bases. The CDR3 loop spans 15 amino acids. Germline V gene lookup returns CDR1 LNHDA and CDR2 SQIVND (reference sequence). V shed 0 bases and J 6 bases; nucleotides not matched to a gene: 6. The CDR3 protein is CASSIDHGTGSEQYF. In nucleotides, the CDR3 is TGTGCCAGTAGTATAGATCACGGGACAGGGAGCGAGCAGTACTTC.

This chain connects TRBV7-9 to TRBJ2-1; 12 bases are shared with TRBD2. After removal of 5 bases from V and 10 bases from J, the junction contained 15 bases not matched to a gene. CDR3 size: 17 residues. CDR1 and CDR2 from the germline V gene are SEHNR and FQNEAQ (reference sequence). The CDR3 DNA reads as TGTGCCAGCAGCACCCCCTTGCTAGCGGGGGGGCGCGAGGAGCAGTTCTTC. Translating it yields CASSTPLLAGGREEQFF.

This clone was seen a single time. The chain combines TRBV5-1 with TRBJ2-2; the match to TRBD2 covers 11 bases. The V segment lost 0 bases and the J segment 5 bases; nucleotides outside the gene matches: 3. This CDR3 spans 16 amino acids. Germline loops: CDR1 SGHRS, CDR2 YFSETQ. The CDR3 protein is CASSLELAGVTGELFF. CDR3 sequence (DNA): TGCGCCAGCAGCTTGGAACTAGCGGGAGTGACCGGGGAGCTGTTTTTT. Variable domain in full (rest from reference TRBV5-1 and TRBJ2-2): KAGVTQTPRYLIKTRGQQVTLSCSPISGHRSVSWYQQTPGQGLQFLFEYFSETQRNKGNFPGRFSGRQFSNSRSEMNVSTLELGDSALYLCASSLELAGVTGELFFGEGSRLTVL.

CDR3 protein: CASRDRGSETQYF. CDR3 nucleotide sequence: TGTGCCAGTAGGGACAGGGGCTCGGAGACCCAGTACTTC. This chain joins TRBV19 and TRBJ2-5; 9 bases are shared with TRBD1. The CDR3 has 13 amino acids. CDR1 is LNHDA and CDR2 is SQIVND in the germline V gene (reference sequence). V lost 6 bases and J lost 5; bases outside the gene matches: 4.

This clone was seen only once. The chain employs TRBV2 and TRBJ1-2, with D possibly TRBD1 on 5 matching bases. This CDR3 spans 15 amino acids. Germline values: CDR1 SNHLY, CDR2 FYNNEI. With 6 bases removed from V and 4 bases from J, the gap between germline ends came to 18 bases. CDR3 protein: CASSAPQGLSYGYTF. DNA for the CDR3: TGTGCCAGCAGCGCCCCGCAGGGCCTTAGCTATGGCTACACCTTC.

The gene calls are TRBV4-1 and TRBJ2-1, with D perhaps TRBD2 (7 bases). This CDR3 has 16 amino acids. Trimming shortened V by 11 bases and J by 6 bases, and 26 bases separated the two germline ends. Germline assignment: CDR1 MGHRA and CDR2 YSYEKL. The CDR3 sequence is CARGGWGDTGGNEQFF. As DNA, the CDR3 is TGCGCCCGCGGGGGCTGGGGGGACACGGGGGGCAATGAGCAGTTCTTC.

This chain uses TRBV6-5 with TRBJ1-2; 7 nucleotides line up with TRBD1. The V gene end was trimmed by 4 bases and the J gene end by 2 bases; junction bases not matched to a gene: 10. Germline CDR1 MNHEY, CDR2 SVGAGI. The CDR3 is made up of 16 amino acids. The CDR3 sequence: CASSSKGQNGNYGYTF. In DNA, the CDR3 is TGTGCCAGCAGTTCTAAGGGACAGAACGGAAACTATGGCTACACCTTC.

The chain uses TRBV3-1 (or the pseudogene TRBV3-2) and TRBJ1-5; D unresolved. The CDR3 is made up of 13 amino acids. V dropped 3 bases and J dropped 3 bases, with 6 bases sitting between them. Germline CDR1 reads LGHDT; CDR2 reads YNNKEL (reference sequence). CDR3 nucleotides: TGTGCCAGCAGCCAGACAAACAATCAGCCCCAGCATTTT. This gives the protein CASSQTNNQPQHF.

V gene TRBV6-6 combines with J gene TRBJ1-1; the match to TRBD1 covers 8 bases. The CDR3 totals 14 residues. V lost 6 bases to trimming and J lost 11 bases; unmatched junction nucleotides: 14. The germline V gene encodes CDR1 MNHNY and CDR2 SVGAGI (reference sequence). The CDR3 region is CASSRGQVSLGAFF. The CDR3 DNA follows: TGTGCCAGCAGCCGGGGACAGGTCAGCTTAGGGGCTTTCTTT.